The rows below give T cell receptor beta chains drawn from one sample of a study of blood T cell repertoires in COVID-19. Profiled with immunoSEQ multiplex PCR; TCRdb holds only in-frame clones, not every one. The table records just under 60,000 clones, roughly four fifths of them present only once. The sequenced material came from peripheral blood. The receptors derive from a human donor in a cohort sampled during active COVID-19. Both conserved end residues are part of each CDR3. Fields, in order: V gene, D gene, clone size, J gene, CDR3 protein, CDR3 DNA. D genes are given only for firm matches. The size entry is marked missing in some rows and otherwise reads once, few, many or a size class.

TRBV5-1,TRBD2,-,TRBJ2-2,CASSLGSGGNTGELFF,TGCGCCAGCAGCTTGGGTAGCGGGGGGAACACCGGGGAGCTGTTTTTT
TRBV3-1/TRBV3-2,TRBD1,-,TRBJ2-1,CASSRQGPNEQFF,TGTGCCAGCAGCCGACAGGGGCCGAATGAGCAGTTCTTC
TRBV5-6,TRBD2,-,TRBJ2-5,CATSASGRGDKVETQYF,TGTGCCACTTCGGCTAGCGGGAGAGGGGACAAAGTAGAGACCCAGTACTTC
TRBV28,TRBD1,-,TRBJ1-2,CASLLTGVYGYTF,TGTGCCAGCCTCCTCACAGGGGTGTATGGCTACACCTTC
TRBV7-9,-,-,TRBJ1-2,CASSLTGTNYGYTF,TGTGCCAGCAGCTTAACTGGTACTAACTATGGCTACACCTTC
TRBV6-2/TRBV6-3,TRBD2,-,TRBJ2-7,CASSTGLPGREQYF,TGTGCCAGCAGTACGGGACTACCTGGGAGGGAGCAGTACTTC
TRBV15,TRBD1,-,TRBJ2-3,CATSLTKGTGGQDTQYF,TGTGCCACCAGTCTTACGAAGGGGACAGGGGGACAAGATACGCAGTATTTT
TRBV9,TRBD1,-,TRBJ2-3,CASRRQGAADTQYF,TGTGCCAGCAGACGACAGGGGGCGGCAGATACGCAGTATTTT
TRBV2,-,-,TRBJ1-4,CASSVSGANEKLFF,TGTGCCAGCAGTGTATCGGGTGCTAATGAAAAACTGTTTTTT
TRBV18,-,once,TRBJ1-1,CASSPDGAGINEAFF,TGTGCCAGCTCACCAGATGGTGCAGGGATAAATGAAGCTTTCTTT